Shown below are 26 T cell receptor beta chains from a single sample sequenced in a study of shared clonotypes between healthy human individuals. Generated by immunoSEQ multiplex PCR, the TCRdb table keeps only in-frame clones and is missing some. Of roughly 520,000 clones listed, 95% to 97% are singletons. The sequencing input was naive CD4+ T cells sorted from blood. The subset was: CD45RA+ positively selected. The receptors derive from a woman aged 25 to 39 in good health.

This sequence joins TRBV5-1 and TRBJ2-3; D is uncertain. Germline CDR1 and CDR2: SGHRS and YFSETQ. The length of the CDR3 is 17 residues. With 0 bases removed from V and 0 bases from J, the gap between germline ends came to 14 bases. The CDR3 sequence is CASSLAEITASTDTQYF. The CDR3 coding sequence is TGCGCCAGCAGCTTGGCTGAGATAACGGCTAGCACAGATACGCAGTATTTT.

The gene calls are TRBV5-5 and TRBJ2-7; TRBD2 might be the D (5 bases). Trimming left V 4 bases short and J 1 base short, with 18 bases between. The CDR3 loop spans 16 amino acids. Germline V gives CDR1 SGHKS, CDR2 YYEKEE (reference sequence). CDR3 protein: CASSPAAGAKSYEQYF. Here the CDR3 DNA reads TGTGCCAGCAGCCCGGCGGCGGGCGCGAAATCCTACGAGCAGTACTTC.

This chain joins TRBV27 and TRBJ2-7, with 11 bases that match TRBD2. Trimming at V came to 5 bases and at J to 2 bases, leaving 5 bases not matched to a gene. Germline CDR1 reads MNHEY; CDR2 reads SMNVEV (reference sequence). The CDR3 runs to 15 residues. DNA for the CDR3: TGTGCCAGCAGTACCCCGGGACTAGCGGCCTACGAGCAGTACTTC. Protein product: CASSTPGLAAYEQYF.

The gene calls are TRBV29-1 and TRBJ2-7, with a tentative D call TRBD2 (6 bases). Germline V CDR1 and CDR2: SQVTM, ANQGSEA. The CDR3 is 14 amino acids. Deletions cut 0 bases from V and 3 bases from J, with 12 bases between. In DNA, the CDR3 is TGCAGCGTTGAAGATCCGGCCGGGGGCTACGAGCAGTACTTC. Protein: CSVEDPAGGYEQYF.

This CDR3 is CASSFQRPYNEQFF. CDR3 bases: TGTGCCAGCAGTTTTCAGCGGCCTTACAATGAGCAGTTCTTC. The chain combines TRBV28 with TRBJ2-1; D may be TRBD2 (5 bases). The CDR3 extends over 14 amino acids. From germline, CDR1 is MDHEN and CDR2 SYDVKM. Trimming removed 3 bases from V and 4 bases from J, with 10 bases in between.

This chain joins TRBV27 and TRBJ2-7; a weak D match, TRBD2 (5 bases). Per germline, CDR1 MNHEY and CDR2 SMNVEV (reference sequence). This CDR3 is built from 16 residues. V lost 6 bases and J 2 bases, leaving 20 bases between the germline ends. CDR3 in DNA: TGTGCCAGCAGATCCTATAGTGGGAGCAACCCCTACGAGCAGTACTTC. Amino acid sequence: CASRSYSGSNPYEQYF.

The chain links TRBV18 to TRBJ1-4, with TRBD1 as a possible D gene (6 bases). The germline V gene encodes CDR1 KGHSH and CDR2 LQKENI. This CDR3 spans 14 amino acids. V was shortened by 3 bases and J by 6 bases, with 11 bases between the two germline ends. The CDR3 DNA reads TGTGCCAGCTCACCGAGGGGGGAGGATGAAAAACTGTTTTTT. Translated: CASSPRGEDEKLFF.

This chain's CDR3 is CASSLDHASGNTGELFF. As DNA, the CDR3 is TGTGCCAGCAGCTTAGATCATGCTAGCGGGAACACCGGGGAGCTGTTTTTT. This sequence joins TRBV7-2 and TRBJ2-2, with 7 bases lining up with TRBD2. The J segment lost 1 base and the V segment lost 1 base, leaving 6 bases of the junction unmatched. Germline V CDR1 and CDR2: SGHTA, FQGNSA. The CDR3 extends over 17 amino acids.

This chain links TRBV29-1 with TRBJ2-7; 8 bases line up with TRBD1. CDR1 is SQVTM, CDR2 ANQGSEA, per germline. Trimming took 4 bases from V and 3 from J; bases not matched to a gene: 5. CDR3 length: 13 residues. The CDR3 spells CSVADRANYEQYF. In nucleotides, the CDR3 is TGCAGCGTTGCGGACAGGGCAAACTACGAGCAGTACTTC.

The gene calls are TRBV11-3 and TRBJ2-7, with 7 bases fitting TRBD2. Germline-derived CDR1 and CDR2 are SGHNT and YENEEA. This CDR3 comprises 15 residues. Trimming took 1 base from V and 5 from J; bases not matched to a gene: 8. The CDR3 loop is CASSLGGGPFDEQYF. The CDR3 DNA sequence: TGTGCCAGCAGCTTAGGGGGAGGGCCTTTCGACGAGCAGTACTTC.

V gene TRBV2 combines with J gene TRBJ1-2, with 7 nucleotides matching TRBD1. The CDR3 is 15 amino acids. V shed 6 bases and J 5 bases; nucleotides not matched to a gene: 12. Germline values: CDR1 SNHLY, CDR2 FYNNEI. The CDR3 protein is CASRAPGQIKYGYTF. CDR3 bases: TGTGCCAGCAGAGCACCGGGACAGATTAAGTATGGCTACACCTTC.

CDR3 sequence: CSARGRVEAFF. The CDR3 DNA reads as TGCAGTGCTAGAGGACGCGTAGAAGCTTTCTTT. This chain connects TRBV20-1 to TRBJ1-1; D is unresolved. V was pared by 1 base and J by 8 bases, with 8 bases between. The CDR3 is made up of 11 amino acids. CDR1 DFQATT and CDR2 SNEGSKA come from the germline V gene (reference sequence).

This clone has only a few counts. The V gene is TRBV19, the J gene TRBJ1-5; D remains ambiguous. Trimming removed 8 bases from V and 7 bases from J, with 12 bases in between. CDR1 and CDR2 (germline): LNHDA, SQIVND (reference sequence). There are 12 residues in the CDR3. The CDR3 is CASSQNLQPQHF. CDR3 DNA: TGTGCCAGTTCCCAAAATCTCCAGCCCCAGCATTTT.

This clone was detected once. V gene TRBV7-9 combines with J gene TRBJ1-2, with 10 bases matching TRBD1. The germline V gene has CDR1 SEHNR and CDR2 FQNEAQ (reference sequence). The CDR3 length is 15 residues. J was trimmed by 6 bases and V by 3 bases; bases with no gene match: 7. CDR3 sequence reads: CASSFLTGGVDGYTF. The CDR3 region has the DNA TGTGCCAGCAGCTTTCTGACAGGGGGCGTAGATGGCTACACCTTC.

About this clone itself: At one end the junction does not follow the germline gene, possibly because of a read error. The sample carries other DNA sequences with the same CDR3. J is TRBJ2-5 and V is TRBV5-1; 11 nucleotides match TRBD2. Germline values: CDR1 SGHRS, CDR2 YFSETQ. The CDR3 has 16 amino acids. In DNA form, the CDR3 reads TGCGCTAGCAGCCTGATGAGGACTAGCGGGCAAGAGACCCAGTACTTC. It translates to CASSLMRTSGQETQYF.

This sequence joins TRBV7-4 and TRBJ1-2; 7 positions match TRBD1. The CDR3 totals 15 residues. Germline CDR1 SGHVT, CDR2 SQSDAQ. J was trimmed by 0 bases and V by 3 bases; bases with no gene match: 4. The CDR3 spells CASSFGTVANYGYTF. CDR3 nucleotide sequence: TGTGCCAGCAGCTTTGGGACAGTAGCTAACTATGGCTACACCTTC.

This clone was recorded only once. J is TRBJ2-5 and V is TRBV5-1, with 10 bases that match TRBD2. The CDR3 totals 14 residues. Germline trimming cut 5 bases from V and 5 bases from J; bases unmatched to any gene: 6. The V gene's germline CDR1 is SGHRS and CDR2 YFSETQ. CDR3 nucleotide sequence: TGCGCCAGCAGAAGCGGGAGGGCCAGGGAGACCCAGTACTTC. Its translation is CASRSGRARETQYF.

The chain has TRBV27 and TRBJ2-6; tentatively, D is TRBD1 (7 bases). Between the trimmed V and J ends, which lost 0 bases and 0 bases, there was a span of 9 bases. The CDR3 extends over 17 amino acids. Germline V lookup: CDR1 MNHEY, CDR2 SMNVEV (reference sequence). The CDR3 region has the DNA TGTGCCAGCAGTTTATCCAGGGGGGACTCTGGGGCCAACGTCCTGACTTTC. Its protein is CASSLSRGDSGANVLTF.

This chain links TRBV19 with TRBJ2-3; a weak D match, TRBD1 (5 bases). This CDR3 spans 16 amino acids. The germline V and J ends were trimmed by 4 bases and 0 bases, with 14 bases remaining between them. Germline-derived CDR1 and CDR2 are LNHDA and SQIVND (reference sequence). The CDR3 sequence is CASSTPRKGSTDTQYF. The CDR3 coding sequence is TGTGCCAGTAGTACACCCCGGAAGGGGAGCACAGATACGCAGTATTTT.

The count of this clone is one. This sequence joins TRBV7-9 and TRBJ2-1; D possibly uses TRBD1 or TRBD2 (5 bases each). V dropped 7 bases and J dropped 6 bases, with 22 bases sitting between them. Per the germline V gene, CDR1 is SEHNR and CDR2 is FQNEAQ (reference sequence). CDR3 size: 16 residues. The CDR3 DNA follows: TGTGCCAGCATCCCCTCCGGTAGGAGAGGGGCCAATGAGCAGTTCTTC. Residues: CASIPSGRRGANEQFF.

The chain combines TRBV5-4 with TRBJ1-3; perhaps TRBD1 as D (6 bases). The CDR3 contains 14 residues. From germline, CDR1 is SGHNT and CDR2 YYREEE (reference sequence). With 1 base removed from V and 3 bases from J, the gap between germline ends came to 8 bases. The CDR3 loop reads CASSLQGLGNTIYF. In DNA form, the CDR3 reads TGTGCCAGCAGCTTGCAGGGGCTTGGAAACACCATATATTTT.

J is TRBJ1-1 and V is TRBV27; TRBD1 is a possible D gene (5 bases). Trimming took off 6 bases at V and 4 bases at J, with 21 bases between the two ends. The germline gives CDR1 MNHEY, CDR2 SMNVEV (reference sequence). The length of the CDR3 is 16 residues. The chain's CDR3 is CASSPTVRVQGTEAFF. The CDR3 DNA is TGTGCCAGCAGCCCAACCGTTCGCGTCCAGGGCACTGAAGCTTTCTTT.

This clone turned up a few times. This chain links TRBV5-1 with TRBJ2-7; no firm D call. Germline CDR1 and CDR2: SGHRS and YFSETQ. V gave up 3 bases and J gave up 7 bases, with 17 bases separating them. CDR3 length: 14 amino acids. CDR3 sequence: CASSYKTPSEEQYF. CDR3 coding DNA: TGCGCCAGCAGCTATAAGACGCCGTCTGAGGAGCAGTACTTC.

This sequence joins TRBV15 and TRBJ2-5, with D possibly TRBD1 on 5 matching bases. V gave up 0 bases and J gave up 4 bases, with 18 bases separating them. The CDR3 loop spans 17 amino acids. Looked up from germline, CDR1 is LNHNV and CDR2 is YYDKDF (reference sequence). The CDR3 coding sequence is TGTGCCACCAGCAGAGATCAGACAGCCGGAATAAGAGAGACCCAGTACTTC. The encoded protein is CATSRDQTAGIRETQYF.

The chain carries TRBV5-4 and TRBJ1-5, with D possibly being TRBD1 (5 bases). With 0 bases removed from V and 4 bases from J, the gap between germline ends came to 14 bases. In germline, CDR1 is SGHNT, CDR2 YYREEE (reference sequence). The CDR3 has 16 amino acids. The CDR3 spells CASSLGGGGGNQPQHF. The DNA of the CDR3 is TGTGCCAGCAGCTTGGGTGGCGGTGGGGGGAATCAGCCCCAGCATTTT.

The V call is TRBV6-5, the J call TRBJ2-2; possibly TRBD1 for D (6 bases). The V gene lost 10 bases and the J gene lost 1 base, with 7 bases spanning the gap. Germline V gene sequence: CDR1 MNHEY, CDR2 SVGAGI. The CDR3 consists of 12 residues. CDR3: CATRGNTGELFF. DNA for the CDR3: TGTGCCACCAGGGGGAACACCGGGGAGCTGTTTTTT.